This TCR beta chain was identified during a study of Graves' ophthalmopathy and Graves' hyperthyroidism. This clonotype was detected a few times. Researchers took RNA transcripts and amplified TCR beta CDR3 regions from them. HTBI-primed first-round RT-PCR preceded second-round multiplex PCR. From the multiplex PCR reads, TCRdb called clonotypes with MiXCR, one entry per CDR3 protein. The table lists about 620,000 distinct CDR3 sequences, around a fifth of them singletons, with more than 5.5% in the top ten. If no ophthalmopathy appeared within 18 months of follow-up, hyperthyroidism was termed stable. The authors enrolled newly diagnosed hyperthyroidism patients aged 18 to 65 with under 2 months' duration. If patients had other autoimmune diseases, uncontrolled infections, pregnancy or lactation, they were excluded. The CDR3 is made up of 12 amino acids. Between the trimmed V and J ends, which lost 5 bases and 3 bases, there was a span of 10 bases. CDR1 DFQATT and CDR2 SNEGSKA come from the germline V gene (reference sequence).

The specimen sequenced was peripheral blood. The TCR originated in a young woman with stable Graves' hyperthyroidism. Some clones in this sample may be carry-over from other donors' samples. The chain couples TRBV20-1 to TRBJ2-5; no definite D call. The CDR3 coding sequence is TGCAGTGCTGGGATAGGTAAAGAGACCCAGTACTTC. Encoded protein: CSAGIGKETQYF.